Included here is one T cell receptor beta chain sequence, with context. No antigen is known for it. The sample belongs to a study of cytomegalovirus exposure and HLA in healthy donors. With 6 bases clipped from V and 2 bases from J, the junction kept 4 bases outside the gene matches. The CDR3 is 15 amino acids. Germline CDR1 is MNHEY and CDR2 is SMNVEV (reference sequence). Overall study findings and caveats: The authors enumerated roughly 180 TCR beta chains as linked to cytomegalovirus. Both high specificity and high sensitivity reportedly marked the classifier's diagnosis of cytomegalovirus status.

The PCR made use of 60 Vbeta and 13 Jbeta primers. Clones were sequenced by immunoSEQ multiplex PCR, and TCRdb holds only the in-frame ones, with some missing. The table records under 250,000 clones, 60% to 80% of them present only once. This chain links TRBV27 with TRBJ1-5; 10 bases are shared with TRBD1. The receptor's source is a male donor in good health and CMV-seronegative. Sequenced input: PBMCs. DNA for the CDR3: TGTGCCAGCAGGGACGGACAGGGGGGCAATCAGCCCCAGCATTTT. This gives the protein CASRDGQGGNQPQHF.